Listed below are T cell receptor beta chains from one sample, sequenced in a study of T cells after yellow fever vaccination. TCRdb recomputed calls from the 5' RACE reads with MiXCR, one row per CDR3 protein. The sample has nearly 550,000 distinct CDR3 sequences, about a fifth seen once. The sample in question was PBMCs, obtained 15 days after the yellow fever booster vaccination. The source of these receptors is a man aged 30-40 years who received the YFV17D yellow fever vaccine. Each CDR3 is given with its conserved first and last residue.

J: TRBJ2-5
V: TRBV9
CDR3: CASSGSISGTWEETQYF

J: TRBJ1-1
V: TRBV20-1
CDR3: CSVQRGGWDTEAFF

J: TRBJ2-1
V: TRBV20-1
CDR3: CSASSLAGSSYNEQFF

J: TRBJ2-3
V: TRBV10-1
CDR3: CASSEGPDTQYF

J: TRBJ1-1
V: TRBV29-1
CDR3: CSVRGRMNTEAFF

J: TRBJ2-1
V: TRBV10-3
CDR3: CAILAGDNYNEQFF

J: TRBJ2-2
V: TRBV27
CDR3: CASSAFGVGGELFF

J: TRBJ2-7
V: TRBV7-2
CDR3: CASSLSATGNSYEQYF

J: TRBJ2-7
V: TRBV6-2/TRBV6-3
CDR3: CASSYPSGTYEQYF

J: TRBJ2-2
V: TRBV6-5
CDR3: CASLANTGELFF

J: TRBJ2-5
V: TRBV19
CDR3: CASSIQGPQETQYF